This T cell receptor beta chain was identified during a study of shared clonotypes between healthy human individuals. TCRdb's table, derived via immunoSEQ multiplex PCR, lists solely in-frame clones and lacks some. The sample carries 2 million to 2.5 million clones, 90% to 95% recorded once. This CDR3 comprises 17 residues. Per germline, CDR1 MGHRA and CDR2 YSYEKL. Trimming pared 3 bases from V and 0 bases from J, leaving 14 bases between. On this clone: What it binds is unknown.

Whole-study findings and limits: Genetic and exposure-history diversity was limited by the small donor number.

Source material: naive CD4+ T cells sorted from blood. Subset described: CD45RA+ positively selected. The genes are TRBV4-1 and TRBJ1-4; no reliable D call. The TCR comes from a man between 18 and 35 years old in good health. The CDR3 DNA sequence: TGCGCCAGCAGCCACCCACCAGAGCTCTCAACTAATGAAAAACTGTTTTTT. Translating gives CASSHPPELSTNEKLFF.